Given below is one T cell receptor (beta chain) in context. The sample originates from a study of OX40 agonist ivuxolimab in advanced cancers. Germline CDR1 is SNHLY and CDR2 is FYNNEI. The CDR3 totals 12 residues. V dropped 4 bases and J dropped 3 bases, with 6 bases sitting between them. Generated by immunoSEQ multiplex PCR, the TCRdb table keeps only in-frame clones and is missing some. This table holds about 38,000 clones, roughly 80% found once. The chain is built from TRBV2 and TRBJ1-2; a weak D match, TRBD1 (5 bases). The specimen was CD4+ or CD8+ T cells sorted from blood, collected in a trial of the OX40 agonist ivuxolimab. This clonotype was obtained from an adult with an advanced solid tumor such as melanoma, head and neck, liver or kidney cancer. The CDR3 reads CASSGQHYGYTF. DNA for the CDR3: TGTGCCAGCAGTGGACAGCACTATGGCTACACCTTC. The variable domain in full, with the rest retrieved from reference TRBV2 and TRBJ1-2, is EPEVTQTPSHQVTQMGQEVILRCVPISNHLYFYWYRQILGQKVEFLVSFYNNEISEKSEIFDDQFSVERPDGSNFTLKIRSTKLEDSAMYFCASSGQHYGYTFGSGTRLTVV.